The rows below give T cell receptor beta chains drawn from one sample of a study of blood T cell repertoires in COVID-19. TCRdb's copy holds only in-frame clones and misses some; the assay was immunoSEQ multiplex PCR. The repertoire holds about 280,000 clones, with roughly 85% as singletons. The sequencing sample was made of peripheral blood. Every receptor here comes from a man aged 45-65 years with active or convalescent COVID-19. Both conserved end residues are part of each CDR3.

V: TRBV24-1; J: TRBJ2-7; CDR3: CAEGGGTRIYEQYF
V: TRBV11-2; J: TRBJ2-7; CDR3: CASSLEGTSGRRQYF
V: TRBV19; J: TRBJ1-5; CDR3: CASRNRDRGSGAQHF
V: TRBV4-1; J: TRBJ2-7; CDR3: CASSPTPTGQHSYEQYF
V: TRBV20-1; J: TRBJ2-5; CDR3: CSASGRASGYQETQYF
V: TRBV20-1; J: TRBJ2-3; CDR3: CSASRRSSGRTDTQYF
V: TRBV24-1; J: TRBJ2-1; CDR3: CATSDFGTTRGHNEQFF
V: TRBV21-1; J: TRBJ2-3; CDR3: CASSKVGLDTQYF
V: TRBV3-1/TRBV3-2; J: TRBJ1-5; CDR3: CASSQDLGYNQPQHF
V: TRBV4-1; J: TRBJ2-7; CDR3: CASSLEDSYEQYF
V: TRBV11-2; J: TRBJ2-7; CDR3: CASSLEGFGRVYEQYF
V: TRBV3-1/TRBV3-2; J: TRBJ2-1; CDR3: CASSQVGLANEQFF
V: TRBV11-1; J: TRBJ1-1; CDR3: CASSFASDRGTEAFF
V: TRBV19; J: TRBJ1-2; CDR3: CATSIGQGRGYTF
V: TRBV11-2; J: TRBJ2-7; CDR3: CASSATSGSPYEQYF
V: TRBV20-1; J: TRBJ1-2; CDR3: CSAHPGGGYTF
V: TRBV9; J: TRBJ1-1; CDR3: CASSVAGGRLGPEAFF
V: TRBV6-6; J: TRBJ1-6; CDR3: CASTSGGVGNSPLHF
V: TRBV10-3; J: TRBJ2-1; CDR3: CAISGQGARGEQFF
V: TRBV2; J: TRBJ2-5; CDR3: CASTAGLAGGGTQYF
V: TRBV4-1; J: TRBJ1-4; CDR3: CASSQDGWNRRNEKLFF
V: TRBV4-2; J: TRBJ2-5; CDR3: CASSQVLEGAHQETQYF
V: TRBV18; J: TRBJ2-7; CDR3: CASSPTTGIEQYF
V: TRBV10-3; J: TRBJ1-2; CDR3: CAISESTGNYGYTF
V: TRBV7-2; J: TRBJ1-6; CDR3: CASSTGTANNSPLHF
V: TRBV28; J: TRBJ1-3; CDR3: CASSLFRGLGNTIYF
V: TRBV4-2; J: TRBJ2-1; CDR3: CASSLYPIGQYNEQFF
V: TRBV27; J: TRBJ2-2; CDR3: CASSSWDSNTGELFF
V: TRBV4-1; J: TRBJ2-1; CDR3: CASSQLLPGIDEQFF